The TCR beta chain described here comes from a study of blood T cells in healthy people across ages. The authors ran a second PCR of roughly 6 to 11 cycles using a sample-barcoded 5' primer and a J-beta primer mix. Each TCR beta cDNA got a 12-nucleotide random molecular identifier. TCRdb fed the 5' RACE reads into MiXCR, producing one record per CDR3 protein. The table includes about 1 million distinct CDR3 sequences, over 35% detected once. The germline CDR1 and CDR2 sequences are SGHRS and YFSETQ. The CDR3 loop spans 13 amino acids. After removal of 0 bases from V and 15 bases from J, the junction contained 7 bases not matched to a gene.

The specimen sequenced was blood. The rearrangement joins TRBV5-1 to TRBJ2-1; 9 positions agree with TRBD2. The clonotype originates from a woman aged 60-75 years in good health. The CDR3 protein is CASSLANAGGLFF. CDR3 DNA: TGCGCCAGCAGCTTGGCCAATGCGGGAGGGCTGTTCTTC.